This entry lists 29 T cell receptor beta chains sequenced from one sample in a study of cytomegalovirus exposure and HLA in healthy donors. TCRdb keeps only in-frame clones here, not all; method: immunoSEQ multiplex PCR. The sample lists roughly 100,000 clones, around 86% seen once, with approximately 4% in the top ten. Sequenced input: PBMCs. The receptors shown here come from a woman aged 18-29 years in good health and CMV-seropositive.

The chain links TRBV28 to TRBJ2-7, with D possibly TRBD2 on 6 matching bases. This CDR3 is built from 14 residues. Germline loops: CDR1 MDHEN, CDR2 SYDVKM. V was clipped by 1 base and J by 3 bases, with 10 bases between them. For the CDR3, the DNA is TGTGCCAGCAGTTTATCGGGGGACGGCTACGAGCAGTACTTC. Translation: CASSLSGDGYEQYF.

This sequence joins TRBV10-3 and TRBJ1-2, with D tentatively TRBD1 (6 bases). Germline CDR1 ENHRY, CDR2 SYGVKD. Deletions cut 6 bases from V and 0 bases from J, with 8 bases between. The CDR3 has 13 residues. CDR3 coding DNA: TGTGCCATCAGGGGGGCCCCTAACTATGGCTACACCTTC. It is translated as CAIRGAPNYGYTF.

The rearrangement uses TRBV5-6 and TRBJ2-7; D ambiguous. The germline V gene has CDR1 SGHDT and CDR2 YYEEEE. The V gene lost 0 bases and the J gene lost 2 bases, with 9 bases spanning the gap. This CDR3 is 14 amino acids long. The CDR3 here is CASSLVSAAYEQYF. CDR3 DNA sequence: TGTGCCAGCAGCTTGGTCTCCGCAGCCTACGAGCAGTACTTC.

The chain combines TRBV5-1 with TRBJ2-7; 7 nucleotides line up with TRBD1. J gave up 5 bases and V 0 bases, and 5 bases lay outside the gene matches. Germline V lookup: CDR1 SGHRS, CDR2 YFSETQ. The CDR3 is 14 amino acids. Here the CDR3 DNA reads TGCGCCAGCAGCTTGGGACAGGGTCCCAACGAGCAGTACTTC. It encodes CASSLGQGPNEQYF.

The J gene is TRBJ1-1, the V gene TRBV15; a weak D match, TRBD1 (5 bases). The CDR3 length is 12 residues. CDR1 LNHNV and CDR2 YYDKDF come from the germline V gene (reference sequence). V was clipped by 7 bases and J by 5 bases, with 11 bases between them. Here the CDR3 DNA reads TGTGCCACCACCGACAGACAGACTGAAGCTTTCTTT. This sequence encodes CATTDRQTEAFF. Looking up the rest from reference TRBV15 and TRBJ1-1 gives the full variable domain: DAMVIQNPRYQVTQFGKPVTLSCSQTLNHNVMYWYQQKSSQAPKLLFHYYDKDFNNEADTPDNFQSRRPNTSFCFLDIRSPGLGDTAMYLCATTDRQTEAFFGQGTRLTVV.

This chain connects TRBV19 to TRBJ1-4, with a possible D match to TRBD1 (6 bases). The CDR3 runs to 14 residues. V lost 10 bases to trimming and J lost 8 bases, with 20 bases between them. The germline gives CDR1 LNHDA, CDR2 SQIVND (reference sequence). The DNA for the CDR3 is TGTGCCACCCAATCGACAGGTCGAAGGGAAAAACTGTTTTTT. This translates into CATQSTGRREKLFF. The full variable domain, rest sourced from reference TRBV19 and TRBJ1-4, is DGGITQSPKYLFRKEGQNVTLSCEQNLNHDAMYWYRQDPGQGLRLIYYSQIVNDFQKGDIAEGYSVSREKKESFPLTVTSAQKNPTAFYLCATQSTGRREKLFFGSGTQLSVL.

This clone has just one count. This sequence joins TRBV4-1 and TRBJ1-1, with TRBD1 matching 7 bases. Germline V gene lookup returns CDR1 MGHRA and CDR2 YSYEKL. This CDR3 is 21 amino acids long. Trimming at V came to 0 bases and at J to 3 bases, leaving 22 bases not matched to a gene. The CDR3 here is CASSQDGPRAEGAGGYTEAFF. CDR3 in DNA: TGCGCCAGCAGCCAAGATGGCCCTCGGGCGGAGGGGGCGGGGGGTTACACTGAAGCTTTCTTT.

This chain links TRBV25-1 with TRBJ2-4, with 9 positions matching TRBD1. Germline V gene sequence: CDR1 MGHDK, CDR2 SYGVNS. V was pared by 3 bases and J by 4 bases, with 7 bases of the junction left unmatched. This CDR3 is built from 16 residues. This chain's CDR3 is CASSEGDRVVKNIQYF. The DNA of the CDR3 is TGTGCCAGCAGTGAGGGGGACAGGGTTGTGAAAAACATTCAGTACTTC.

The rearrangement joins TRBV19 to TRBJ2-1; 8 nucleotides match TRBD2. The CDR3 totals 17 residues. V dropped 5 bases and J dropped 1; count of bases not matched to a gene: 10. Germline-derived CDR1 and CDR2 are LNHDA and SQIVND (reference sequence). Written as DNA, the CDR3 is TGTGCCAGTAGTCCGATCTGGAGCGGGAGATCCTACAATGAGCAGTTCTTC. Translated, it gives CASSPIWSGRSYNEQFF.

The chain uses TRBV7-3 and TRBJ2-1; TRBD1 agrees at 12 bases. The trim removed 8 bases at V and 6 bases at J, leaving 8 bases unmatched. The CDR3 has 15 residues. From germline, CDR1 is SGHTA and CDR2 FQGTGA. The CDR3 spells CASGEGQGALNEQFF. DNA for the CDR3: TGTGCCAGCGGGGAGGGACAGGGGGCCCTCAATGAGCAGTTCTTC.

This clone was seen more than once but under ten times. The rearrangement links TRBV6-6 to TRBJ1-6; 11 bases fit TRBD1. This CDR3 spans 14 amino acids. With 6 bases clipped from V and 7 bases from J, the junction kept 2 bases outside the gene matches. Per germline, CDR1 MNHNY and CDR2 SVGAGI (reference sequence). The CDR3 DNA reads TGTGCCAGCAGAGGACAGGGGGCAAATTCACCCCTCCACTTT. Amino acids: CASRGQGANSPLHF.

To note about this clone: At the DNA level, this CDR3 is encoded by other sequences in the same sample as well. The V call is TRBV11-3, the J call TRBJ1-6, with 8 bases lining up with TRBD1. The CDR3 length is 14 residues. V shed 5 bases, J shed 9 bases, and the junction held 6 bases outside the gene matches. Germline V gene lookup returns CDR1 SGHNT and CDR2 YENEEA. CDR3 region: CASSLGQGASPLHF. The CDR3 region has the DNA TGTGCCAGCAGCCTGGGGCAGGGGGCTTCACCCCTCCACTTT. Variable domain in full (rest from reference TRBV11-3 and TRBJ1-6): EAGVVQSPRYKIIEKKQPVAFWCNPISGHNTLYWYLQNLGQGPELLIRYENEEAVDDSQLPKDRFSAERLKGVDSTLKIQPAELGDSAVYLCASSLGQGASPLHFGNGTRLTVT.

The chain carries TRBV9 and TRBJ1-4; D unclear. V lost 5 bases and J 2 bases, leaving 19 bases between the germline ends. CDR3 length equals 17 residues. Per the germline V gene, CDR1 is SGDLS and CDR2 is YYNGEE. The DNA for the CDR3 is TGTGCCAGCAGTGTAACCGGGTCCGTACCGACTAATGAAAAACTGTTTTTT. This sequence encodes CASSVTGSVPTNEKLFF.

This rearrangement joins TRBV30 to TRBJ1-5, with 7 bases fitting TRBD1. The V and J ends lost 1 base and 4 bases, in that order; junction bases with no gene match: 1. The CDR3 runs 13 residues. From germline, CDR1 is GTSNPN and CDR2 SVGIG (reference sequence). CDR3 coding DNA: TGTGCCTGGAGTGCACAGGGGAATCAGCCCCAGCATTTT. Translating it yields CAWSAQGNQPQHF.

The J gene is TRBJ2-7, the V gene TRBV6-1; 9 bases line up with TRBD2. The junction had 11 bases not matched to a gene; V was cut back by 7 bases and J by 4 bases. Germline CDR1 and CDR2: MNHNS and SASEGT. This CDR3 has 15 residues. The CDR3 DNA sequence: TGTGCCAGCATTCTGGAGGCGGGGGGGCGGTACGAGCAGTACTTC. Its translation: CASILEAGGRYEQYF.

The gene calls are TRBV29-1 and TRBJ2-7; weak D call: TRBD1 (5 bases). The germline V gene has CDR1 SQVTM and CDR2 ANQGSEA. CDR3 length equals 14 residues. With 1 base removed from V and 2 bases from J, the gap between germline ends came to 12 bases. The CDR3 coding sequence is TGCAGCGTTGAAGCCGAGACAGTTACCTACGAGCAGTACTTC. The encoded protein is CSVEAETVTYEQYF.

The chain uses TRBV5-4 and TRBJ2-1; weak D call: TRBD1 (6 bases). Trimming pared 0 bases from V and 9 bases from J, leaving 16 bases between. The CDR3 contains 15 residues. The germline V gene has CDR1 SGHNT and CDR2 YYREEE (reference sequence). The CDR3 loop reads CASSLEQGNLIEQFF. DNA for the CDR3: TGTGCCAGCAGCTTGGAACAGGGAAATTTGATTGAGCAGTTCTTC.

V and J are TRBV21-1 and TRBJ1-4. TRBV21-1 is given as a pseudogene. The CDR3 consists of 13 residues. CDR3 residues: CASGRGWSEKLFF. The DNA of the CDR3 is TGTGCCAGCGGGAGAGGATGGAGTGAAAAACTGTTTTTT.

This chain's CDR3 is CASSSTRVVGAFF. DNA for the CDR3: TGTGCCAGCAGCTCCACCAGGGTTGTAGGAGCTTTCTTT. The chain employs TRBV11-2 and TRBJ1-1, with D maybe TRBD1 (5 bases). Germline-derived CDR1 and CDR2 are SGHAT and FQNNGV. Trimming took off 4 bases at V and 10 bases at J, with 16 bases between the two ends. This CDR3 has 13 amino acids.

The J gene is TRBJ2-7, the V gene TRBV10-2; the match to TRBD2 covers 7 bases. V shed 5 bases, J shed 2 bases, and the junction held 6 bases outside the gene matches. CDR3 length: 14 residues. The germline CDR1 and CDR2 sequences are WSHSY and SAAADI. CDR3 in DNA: TGCGCCAGCAGTCAAAGCGGGAAAACCTACGAGCAGTACTTC. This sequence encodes CASSQSGKTYEQYF.

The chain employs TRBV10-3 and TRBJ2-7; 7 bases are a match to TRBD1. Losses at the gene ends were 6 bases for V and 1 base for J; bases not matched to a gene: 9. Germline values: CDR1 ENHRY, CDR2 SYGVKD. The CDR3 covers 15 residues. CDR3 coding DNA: TGTGCCATCAGGGCCGAGACAGGGTCTTCCTACGAGCAGTACTTC. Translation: CAIRAETGSSYEQYF.

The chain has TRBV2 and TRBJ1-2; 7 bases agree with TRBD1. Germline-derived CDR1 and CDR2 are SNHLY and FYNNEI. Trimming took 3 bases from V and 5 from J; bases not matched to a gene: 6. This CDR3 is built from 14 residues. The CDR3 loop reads CASSEEGGTYGYTF. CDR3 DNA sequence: TGTGCCAGCAGTGAGGAAGGGGGCACTTATGGCTACACCTTC.

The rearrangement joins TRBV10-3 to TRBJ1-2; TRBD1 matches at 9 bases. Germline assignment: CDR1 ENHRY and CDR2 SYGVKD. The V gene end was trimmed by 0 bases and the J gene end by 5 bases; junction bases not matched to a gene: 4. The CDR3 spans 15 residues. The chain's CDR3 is CAISESRTGDYGYTF. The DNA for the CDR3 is TGTGCCATCAGTGAGTCGAGGACAGGGGATTATGGCTACACCTTC.

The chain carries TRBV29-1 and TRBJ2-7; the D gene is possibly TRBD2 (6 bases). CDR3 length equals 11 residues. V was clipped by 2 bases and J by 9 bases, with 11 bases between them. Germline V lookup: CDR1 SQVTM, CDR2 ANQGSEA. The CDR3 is CSVEKGGSQYF. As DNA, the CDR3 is TGCAGCGTTGAAAAAGGAGGGTCGCAGTACTTC.

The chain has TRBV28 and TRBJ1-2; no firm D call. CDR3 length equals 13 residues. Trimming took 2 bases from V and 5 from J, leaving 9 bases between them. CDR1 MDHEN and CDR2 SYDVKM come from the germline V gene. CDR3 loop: CASSLPDLYGYTF. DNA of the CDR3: TGTGCCAGCAGTTTACCAGATTTGTATGGCTACACCTTC.

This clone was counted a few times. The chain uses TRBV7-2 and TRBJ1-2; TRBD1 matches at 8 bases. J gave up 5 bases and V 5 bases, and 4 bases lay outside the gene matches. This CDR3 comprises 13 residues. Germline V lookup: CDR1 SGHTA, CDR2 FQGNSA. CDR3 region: CASSHTGGYGYTF. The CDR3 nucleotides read TGTGCCAGCAGCCACACAGGGGGGTATGGCTACACCTTC.

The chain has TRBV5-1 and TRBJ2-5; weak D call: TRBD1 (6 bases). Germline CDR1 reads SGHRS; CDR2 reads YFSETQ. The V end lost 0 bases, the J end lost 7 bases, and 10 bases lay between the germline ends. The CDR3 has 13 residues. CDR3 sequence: CASSLGRGGTQYF. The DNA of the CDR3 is TGCGCCAGCAGCTTGGGCAGGGGTGGGACCCAGTACTTC.

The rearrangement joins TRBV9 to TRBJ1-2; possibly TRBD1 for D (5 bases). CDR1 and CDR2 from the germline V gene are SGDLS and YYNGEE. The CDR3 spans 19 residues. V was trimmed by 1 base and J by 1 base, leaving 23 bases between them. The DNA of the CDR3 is TGTGCCAGCAGCGTAAGTCTGGGGCCATCCAGTGCACTTAACTATGGCTACACCTTC. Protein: CASSVSLGPSSALNYGYTF.

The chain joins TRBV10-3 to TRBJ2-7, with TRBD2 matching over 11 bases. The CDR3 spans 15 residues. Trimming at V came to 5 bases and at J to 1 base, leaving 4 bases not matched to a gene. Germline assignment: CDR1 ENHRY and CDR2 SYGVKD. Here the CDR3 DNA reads TGTGCCATCAGTTCGGGACTAGCGGATTCCTACGAGCAGTACTTC. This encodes CAISSGLADSYEQYF.